This T cell receptor beta chain was captured in a study of T cells after yellow fever vaccination. Across the whole study: Fractions of limited cellularity were prepared by means of SMART-Seq v4 Ultra Low Input. Points from the study as a whole: The secondary response was weaker, and its peak arrived faster, on day 5 versus 15.

The CDR3 sequence is 14 residues long. The germline gives CDR1 MNHEY, CDR2 SVGAGI. Trimming removed 3 bases from V and 6 bases from J; junction bases left unmatched: 2. Template-switching 5'RACE yielded the TCR cDNA; a universal primer site and UMIs were added in the process. Via MiXCR, TCRdb re-called the 5' RACE reads, giving one row per CDR3 protein. Of a few hundred thousand distinct CDR3 sequences in the sample, roughly a fifth were seen once. This clonotype was counted a few times. The antigen is unknown. This receptor was taken from a man aged 25-45 years who received the YFV17D yellow fever vaccine. Sequencing was performed on PBMCs, taken 15 days after the yellow fever booster vaccination. This chain connects TRBV6-5 to TRBJ2-3, with 11 bases lining up with TRBD2. CDR3 bases: TGTGCCAGCAGTTATAGCGGGAGGGGTGATACGCAGTATTTT. Protein product: CASSYSGRGDTQYF.